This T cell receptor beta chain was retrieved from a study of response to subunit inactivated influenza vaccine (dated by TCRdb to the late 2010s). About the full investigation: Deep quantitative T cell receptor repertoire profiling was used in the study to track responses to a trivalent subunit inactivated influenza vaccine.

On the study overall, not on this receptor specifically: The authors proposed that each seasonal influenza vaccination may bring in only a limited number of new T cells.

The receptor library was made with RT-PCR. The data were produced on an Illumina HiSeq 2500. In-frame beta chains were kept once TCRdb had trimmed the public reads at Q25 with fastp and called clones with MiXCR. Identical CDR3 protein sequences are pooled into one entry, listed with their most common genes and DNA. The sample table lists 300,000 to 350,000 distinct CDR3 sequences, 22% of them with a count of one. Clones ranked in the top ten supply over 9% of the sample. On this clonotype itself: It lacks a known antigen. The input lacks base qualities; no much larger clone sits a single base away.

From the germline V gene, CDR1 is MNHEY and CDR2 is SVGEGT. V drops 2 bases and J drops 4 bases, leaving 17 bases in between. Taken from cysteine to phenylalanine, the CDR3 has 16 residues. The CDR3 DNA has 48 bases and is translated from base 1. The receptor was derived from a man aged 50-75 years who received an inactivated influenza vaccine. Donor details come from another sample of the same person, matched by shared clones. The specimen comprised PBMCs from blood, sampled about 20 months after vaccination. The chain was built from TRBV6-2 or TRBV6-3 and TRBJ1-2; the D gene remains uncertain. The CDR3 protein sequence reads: CASSYGHSPTVYGYTF. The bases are TGTGCCAGCAGTTACGGGCACAGCCCCACCGTCTATGGCTACACCTTC.